The 10 T cell receptor beta chains reported below all come from one sample, sequenced in a study of post-analysis software for immune sequencing data. Notes on the study in general: Compared with controls, patients had more of five TRBV segments, including TRBV5-6, TRBV5-1 and TRBV20-1.

These TCRs are of unknown antigen specificity. The authors incorporated unique molecular identifiers into the TCR beta cDNA libraries. TCRdb called the PCR reads again in MiXCR, with one record for every CDR3 protein. Of 650,000 to 850,000 distinct CDR3 sequences listed, approximately 50% are singletons. Sequenced sample: blood. The receptors shown here come from a girl aged 5-17 years with multiple sclerosis.

The chain combines TRBV12-5 with TRBJ1-5, with D hard to call. Germline V CDR1 and CDR2: LGHNT, FRNRAP. V was clipped by 3 bases and J by 5 bases, with 8 bases between them. This CDR3 is 13 amino acids long. The CDR3 spells CASGLGADQPQHF. The CDR3 DNA is TGTGCTAGTGGTTTAGGCGCCGATCAGCCCCAGCATTTT.

The chain carries TRBV20-1 and TRBJ2-7; 8 nucleotides match TRBD1. CDR1 is DFQATT and CDR2 is SNEGSKA in the germline V gene (reference sequence). V was pared by 3 bases and J by 2 bases, with 15 bases of the junction left unmatched. The CDR3 extends over 17 amino acids. Written as DNA, the CDR3 is TGCAGTGCTAGGACAGGGGACGGGGGTGGTACAACCTACGAGCAGTACTTC. Translated, it gives CSARTGDGGGTTYEQYF.

This clonotype has more than one count but fewer than ten. The chain is built from TRBV10-3 and TRBJ1-1, with D perhaps matching TRBD1 (6 bases). Trimming pared 4 bases from V and 2 bases from J, leaving 14 bases between. CDR3 length equals 15 residues. Germline V gene lookup returns CDR1 ENHRY and CDR2 SYGVKD. The CDR3 region is CAISARGLINTEAFF. CDR3 in DNA: TGTGCCATCAGTGCCCGGGGGCTGATCAACACTGAAGCTTTCTTT.

V gene TRBV7-6 combines with J gene TRBJ2-3; D possibly matches TRBD1 or TRBD2 (5 bases each). This CDR3 has 12 residues. V was trimmed by 10 bases and J by 0 bases, leaving 8 bases between them. Germline V gene lookup returns CDR1 SGHVS and CDR2 FNYEAQ. In DNA, the CDR3 is TGTGCCACGGGACCAAGCACAGATACGCAGTATTTT. This codes for CATGPSTDTQYF.

The V call is TRBV7-9, the J call TRBJ2-3; 9 bases are shared with TRBD2. Per the germline V gene, CDR1 is SEHNR and CDR2 is FQNEAQ (reference sequence). This CDR3 region has 17 residues. V lost 5 bases to trimming and J lost 2 bases; unmatched junction nucleotides: 11. CDR3 nucleotides: TGTGCCAGCAGCCCAAGTACGGCGGGGGGGTTCACAGATACGCAGTATTTT. It is translated as CASSPSTAGGFTDTQYF.

This chain connects TRBV5-1 to TRBJ1-1; the match to TRBD1 covers 7 bases. Germline CDR1 reads SGHRS; CDR2 reads YFSETQ. V lost 1 base, J lost 0 bases, and 3 bases stayed unmatched. This CDR3 is 15 amino acids long. The CDR3 loop is CASSLLTGVNTEAFF. The CDR3, as DNA: TGCGCCAGCAGCTTGCTTACAGGGGTGAACACTGAAGCTTTCTTT.

Only one count was recorded for this clonotype. This chain connects TRBV5-1 to TRBJ2-7; 8 bases align to TRBD1. The CDR3 is 15 amino acids. V was pared by 0 bases and J by 4 bases, with 6 bases of the junction left unmatched. The germline V gene encodes CDR1 SGHRS and CDR2 YFSETQ. Here the CDR3 DNA reads TGCGCCAGCAGCTTGGGGGACAGGTACACGTACGAGCAGTACTTC. It specifies CASSLGDRYTYEQYF.

The genes are TRBV24-1 and TRBJ2-3; D perhaps matches TRBD2 (6 bases). The CDR3 is 16 amino acids. Germline-derived CDR1 and CDR2 are KGHDR and SFDVKD. The V gene lost 4 bases and the J gene lost 5 bases, with 18 bases spanning the gap. CDR3 protein: CATSDPHSGRGDTQYF. The DNA for the CDR3 is TGTGCCACCAGTGACCCCCACAGCGGGCGGGGAGATACGCAGTATTTT.

The V and J genes are TRBV5-1 and TRBJ2-5; D is possibly TRBD1 or TRBD2 (7 bases each). V was shortened by 2 bases and J by 2 bases, with 25 bases between the two germline ends. CDR1 and CDR2 from the germline V gene are SGHRS and YFSETQ. This CDR3 spans 19 amino acids. CDR3 sequence (DNA): TGCGCCAGCAGCTTTTTGGGGGGGCGAGCGGGACAGATTCAAGAGACCCAGTACTTC. Its translation is CASSFLGGRAGQIQETQYF.

This sequence joins TRBV10-3 and TRBJ1-2; 8 nucleotides agree with TRBD1. The V gene end was trimmed by 3 bases and the J gene end by 8 bases; junction bases not matched to a gene: 5. Germline CDR1 and CDR2: ENHRY and SYGVKD. The CDR3 has 13 residues. CDR3 DNA sequence: TGTGCCATCAGTGAACCACAGGGGGTCGGCTACACCTTC. This translates into CAISEPQGVGYTF.